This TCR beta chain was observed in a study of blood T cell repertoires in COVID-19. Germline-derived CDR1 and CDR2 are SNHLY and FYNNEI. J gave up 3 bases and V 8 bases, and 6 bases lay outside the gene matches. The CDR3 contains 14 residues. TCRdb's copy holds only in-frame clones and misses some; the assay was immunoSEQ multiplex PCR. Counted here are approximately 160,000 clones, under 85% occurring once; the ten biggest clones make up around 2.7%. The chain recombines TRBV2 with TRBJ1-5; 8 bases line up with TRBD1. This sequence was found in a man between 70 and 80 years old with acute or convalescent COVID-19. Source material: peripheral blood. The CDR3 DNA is TGTGCCAGCTCAACGACAGGGGCCAATCAGCCCCAGCATTTT. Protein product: CASSTTGANQPQHF.